This TCR beta chain stems from a study of blood T cell repertoires in COVID-19. Study-wide context: Researchers got acute and convalescent COVID-19 samples from the United States, Italy and Spain. From T cells, B-cell-depleted T cells, or PBMCs came the material, which was cDNA or gDNA.

This clone was seen a handful of times. Original methodology: Amplification of reference gene primers provided the estimated nucleated cell counts. Method: immunoSEQ multiplex PCR; TCRdb's copy keeps in-frame clones and lacks some. That table supplies the V and J calls and clone size; D and trimming were determined from the DNA. Here the sample spans 150,000 to 200,000 clones, 83% being singletons. The clonotype originates from a woman of 80 years or more with acute or convalescent COVID-19. Material: peripheral blood.

CDR3 region: CAISEGRGRGDGYTF. CDR3 DNA sequence: TGTGCCATCAGTGAAGGTCGGGGCAGGGGCGATGGCTACACCTTC. This chain connects TRBV10-3 to TRBJ1-2; D is possibly TRBD1 (6 bases). This CDR3 comprises 15 residues. Per germline, CDR1 ENHRY and CDR2 SYGVKD. The V end lost 3 bases, the J end lost 6 bases, and 17 bases lay between the germline ends.